The clone carrying this TCR beta chain was detected only a few times. No antigen is known for it. After removal of 0 bases from V and 6 bases from J, the junction contained 4 bases not matched to a gene. Germline CDR1 reads SGHRS; CDR2 reads YFSETQ. The CDR3 totals 14 residues. Individuals selected for sequencing had exhibited CD8+CD57+ cell expansion on flow cytometry. The source of the sample is a study of CD8+CD57+ T cells in acquired aplastic anemia. The use of genomic DNA as template underpinned the TCR beta VDJ and CDR3 profiling. TCRdb passed the reads through MiXCR, listing each CDR3 protein once. The profile shows around 430,000 distinct CDR3 sequences, about a third of them singletons. Broader study findings: Patients and controls turned out to have 25 to 30 CD8+ CDR3 sequences in common.

Sequenced input: sorted CD4+, CD8+, or CD8+CD57+ T cells (not recorded which) from PBMCs. The J gene is TRBJ2-7, the V gene TRBV5-1; 9 positions agree with TRBD2. The clonotype originates from a human donor with aplastic anemia. The DNA of the CDR3 is TGCGCCAGCAGCTTGGATAGCGGGAGCTCCGAGCAGTACTTC. Encoded protein: CASSLDSGSSEQYF.